A selection of T cell receptor beta chains follows, all from one sample in a study of shared clonotypes between healthy human individuals. Profiled with immunoSEQ multiplex PCR; TCRdb holds only in-frame clones, not every one. The sample lists roughly 1,000,000 clones, approximately 80% occurring once. Sample: memory CD4+ T cells from PBMCs. The receptors were gathered from a man aged 18 to 35 in good health. Some clones in this sample may be carry-over from other donors' samples. CDR3s include the opening cysteine and the closing phenylalanine or tryptophan. The D gene is left open where the match is weak. Size is stated for part of the rows, as once, few or many counts, or as a class when the clone is expanded.

cdr3_nt | cdr3_aa | clone_size | v_call | d_call | j_call
TGCACCAGCAGCCAAGTTATCTTTTGGCAGAAGTTGGGCGGGGAGCTGTTTTTT | CTSSQVIFWQKLGGELFF | . | TRBV1 | . | TRBJ2-2
TGCAGCGTTGTGTCGTCCTACAATGAGCAGTTCTTC | CSVVSSYNEQFF | . | TRBV29-1 | . | TRBJ2-1
TGTGCCAGCAGCGTAGACGGGGGAGGACACCGAAACACCATATATTTT | CASSVDGGGHRNTIYF | . | TRBV9 | . | TRBJ1-3
TGTGCCACCAACCAAGGGGGCACGGCCTACGAGCAGTACTTC | CATNQGGTAYEQYF | . | TRBV7-2 | TRBD1 | TRBJ2-7
TGTGCCAGTAGCCCAGGGTCAACTAATGAAAAACTGTTTTTT | CASSPGSTNEKLFF | . | TRBV19 | . | TRBJ1-4
TGTGCCAGCAGTCGACCGACAGAGCTTAGATCCTATGGCTACACCTTC | CASSRPTELRSYGYTF | once | TRBV5-5 | . | TRBJ1-2
TGCGCCAGCAGAGAGGGGGTTGAAGCTTTCTTT | CASREGVEAFF | many | TRBV10-2 | . | TRBJ1-1
TGTGCCAGCAGCTTATTGACCGGACTAAATGAAAAACTGTTTTTT | CASSLLTGLNEKLFF | . | TRBV7-9 | . | TRBJ1-4
TGTGCCAGCAGTGGACAGGTAAACACTGAAGCTTTCTTT | CASSGQVNTEAFF | once | TRBV2 | . | TRBJ1-1
TGTGCCAGCAGAAGTTTCCCCGGGACAGGAGAGTCTGGGGCCAACGTCCTGACTTTC | CASRSFPGTGESGANVLTF | . | TRBV28 | TRBD1 | TRBJ2-6
TGTGCCAGCAGCTTGGGGGGAGGGGTGGAGACCCAGTACTTC | CASSLGGGVETQYF | once | TRBV7-8 | TRBD2 | TRBJ2-5
TGTGCCAGCAGTCTCTTGAGCGGGGGAGAGACCCAGTACTTC | CASSLLSGGETQYF | once | TRBV27 | TRBD2 | TRBJ2-5
TGTGCCAGCAGTCCAGTAAGGGGCGGCGGGGAGACCCAGTACTTC | CASSPVRGGGETQYF | . | TRBV28 | . | TRBJ2-5
TGTGCCAGCAGCTTAGGTTCCTATGGCTACACCTTC | CASSLGSYGYTF | . | TRBV11-2 | . | TRBJ1-2